This T cell receptor (beta chain) was identified in a study of regulatory T cells in long-lasting Graves disease. This clonotype was detected ten times or more. Its target is unknown. Germline V gene lookup returns CDR1 MDHEN and CDR2 SYDVKM. Trimming shortened V by 1 base and J by 12 bases, and 9 bases separated the two germline ends. The CDR3 length is 11 residues. Findings and caveats of the study: Among persistent patients, a larger number of public clonotypes were shared (roughly 2,900) than among newly diagnosed patients (about 1,000).

In building TCR beta libraries, iRepertoire HTBI primers were used together with Arm-PCR of CDR3 regions. Original data processing: Identified segments across samples numbered fewer than 80 TRBV and more than 12 TRBJ. TCRdb itself ran the multiplex PCR reads through MiXCR, one entry per CDR3 protein. The V and J calls and clone size come from TCRdb's table, not from the authors' own analysis. The sample holds about 300,000 distinct CDR3 sequences, about 20% seen once. Indicated time point: newly diagnosed GD, antithyroid drugs for less than 3 months. Following extraction of RNA from PBMCs, that RNA was used to make the TCR library.

This TCR came from a female donor with Graves disease. The sequenced sample was peripheral blood mononuclear cells (PBMCs), obtained at new diagnosis, from a patient treated with antithyroid drugs. The chain joins TRBV28 to TRBJ1-2, with unresolved D. In DNA, the CDR3 is TGTGCCAGCAGTTTATTGGGTCTCCACACCTTC. It translates to CASSLLGLHTF.